This paragraph covers one T cell receptor beta chain sequence. This record belongs to a study of T cells in Graves' hyperthyroidism and ophthalmopathy. What was amplified from RNA transcripts were TCR beta CDR3 regions. The TCR CDR3 was amplified in a first-round RT-PCR using the HTBI primer set. Each CDR3 protein is one row after TCRdb ran MiXCR on the multiplex PCR reads. The repertoire consists of hundreds of thousands of distinct CDR3 sequences, with around 20% occurring once and the leading ten covering about 45%. CDR3 size: 14 residues. Looked up from germline, CDR1 is LNHDA and CDR2 is SQIVND (reference sequence). V lost 3 bases to trimming and J lost 1 base, with 9 bases between them.

This TCR was sampled from a man aged 40-49 years with Graves' hyperthyroidism. The specimen was blood. This rearrangement joins TRBV19 to TRBJ2-5, with D perhaps matching TRBD1 (6 bases). The CDR3 loop reads CASSIDRLQETQYF. In nucleotides, the CDR3 is TGTGCCAGTAGTATCGACAGGCTCCAAGAGACCCAGTACTTC.